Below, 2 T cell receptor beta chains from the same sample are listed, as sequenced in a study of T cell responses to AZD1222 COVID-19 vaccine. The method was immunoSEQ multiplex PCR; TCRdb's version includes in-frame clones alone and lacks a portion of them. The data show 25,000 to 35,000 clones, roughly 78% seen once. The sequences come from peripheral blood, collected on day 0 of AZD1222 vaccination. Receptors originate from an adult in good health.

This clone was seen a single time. CDR3 loop: CASSRGGDSGNTIYF. The DNA for the CDR3 is TGTGCCAGCAGCCGCGGAGGGGACTCTGGAAACACCATATATTTT. The chain uses TRBV7-9 and TRBJ1-3; a weak D match, TRBD1 (5 bases). CDR3 size: 15 residues. V was pared by 5 bases and J by 0 bases, with 11 bases between. CDR1 and CDR2 from the germline V gene are SEHNR and FQNEAQ (reference sequence). The variable domain in full, with the rest retrieved from reference TRBV7-9 and TRBJ1-3, is DTGVSQNPRHKITKRGQNVTFRCDPISEHNRLYWYRQTLGQGPEFLTYFQNEAQLEKSRLLSDRFSAERPKGSFSTLEIQRTEQGDSAMYLCASSRGGDSGNTIYFGEGSWLTVV.

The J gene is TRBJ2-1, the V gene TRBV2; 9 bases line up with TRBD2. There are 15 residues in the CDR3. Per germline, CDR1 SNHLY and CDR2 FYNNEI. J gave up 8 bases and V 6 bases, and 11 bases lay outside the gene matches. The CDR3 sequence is CASRDLRTSVHEQFF. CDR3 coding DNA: TGTGCCAGCAGGGACCTTCGGACTAGCGTACATGAGCAGTTCTTC. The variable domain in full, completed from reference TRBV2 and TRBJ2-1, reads EPEVTQTPSHQVTQMGQEVILRCVPISNHLYFYWYRQILGQKVEFLVSFYNNEISEKSEIFDDQFSVERPDGSNFTLKIRSTKLEDSAMYFCASRDLRTSVHEQFFGPGTRLTVL.